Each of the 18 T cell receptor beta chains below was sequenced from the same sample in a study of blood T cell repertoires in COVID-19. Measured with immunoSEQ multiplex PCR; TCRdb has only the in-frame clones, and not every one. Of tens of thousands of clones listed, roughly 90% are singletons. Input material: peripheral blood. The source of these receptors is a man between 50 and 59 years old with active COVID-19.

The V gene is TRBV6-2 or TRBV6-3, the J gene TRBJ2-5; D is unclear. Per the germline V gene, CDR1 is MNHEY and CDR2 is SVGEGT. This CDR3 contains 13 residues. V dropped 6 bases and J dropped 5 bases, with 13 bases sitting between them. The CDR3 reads CASSPLLAETQYF. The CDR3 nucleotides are TGTGCCAGCAGCCCCCTATTAGCCGAGACCCAGTACTTC.

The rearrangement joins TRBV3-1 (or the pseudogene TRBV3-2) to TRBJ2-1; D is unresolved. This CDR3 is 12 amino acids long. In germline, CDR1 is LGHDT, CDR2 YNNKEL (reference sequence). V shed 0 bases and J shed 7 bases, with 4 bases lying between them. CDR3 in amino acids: CASSQETNEQFF. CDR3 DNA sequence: TGTGCCAGCAGCCAAGAGACTAATGAGCAGTTCTTC.

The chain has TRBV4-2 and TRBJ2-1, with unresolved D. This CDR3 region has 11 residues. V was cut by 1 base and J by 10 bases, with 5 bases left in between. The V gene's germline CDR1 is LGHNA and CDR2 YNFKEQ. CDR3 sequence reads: CASSQGQEQFF. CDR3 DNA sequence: TGTGCCAGCAGCCAAGGGCAAGAGCAGTTCTTC.

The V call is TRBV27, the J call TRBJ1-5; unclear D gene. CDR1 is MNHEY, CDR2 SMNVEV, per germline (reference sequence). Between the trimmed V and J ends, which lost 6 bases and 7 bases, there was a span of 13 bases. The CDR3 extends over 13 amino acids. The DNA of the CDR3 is TGTGCCAGCAGCTCCGGGTTGTGGCAGCCCCAGCATTTT. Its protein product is CASSSGLWQPQHF.

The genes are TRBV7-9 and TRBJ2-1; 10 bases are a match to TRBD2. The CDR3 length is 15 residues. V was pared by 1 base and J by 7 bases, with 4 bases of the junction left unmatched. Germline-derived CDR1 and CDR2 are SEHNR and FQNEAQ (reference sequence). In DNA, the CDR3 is TGTGCCAGCAGCTTAGGTAGGACTAGCGGAAATGAGCAGTTCTTC. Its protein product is CASSLGRTSGNEQFF.

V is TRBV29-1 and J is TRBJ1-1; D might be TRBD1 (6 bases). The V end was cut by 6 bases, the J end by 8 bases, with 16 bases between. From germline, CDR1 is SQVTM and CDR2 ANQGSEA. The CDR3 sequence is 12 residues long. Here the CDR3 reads CSVLVGAREAFF. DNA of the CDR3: TGCAGCGTCCTAGTGGGGGCGAGGGAAGCTTTCTTT. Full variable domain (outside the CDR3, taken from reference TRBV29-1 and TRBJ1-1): SAVISQKPSRDICQRGTSLTIQCQVDSQVTMMFWYRQQPGQSLTLIATANQGSEATYESGFVIDKFPISRPNLTFSTLTVSNMSPEDSSIYLCSVLVGAREAFFGQGTRLTVV.

For the CDR3, the DNA is TGTGCCAGCAGCTTGTTGTCAGCGGGAGGGCATGAAGATACGCAGTATTTT. This encodes CASSLLSAGGHEDTQYF. The chain carries TRBV5-6 and TRBJ2-3; 10 bases fit TRBD2. Germline CDR1 SGHDT, CDR2 YYEEEE. The V gene end was trimmed by 1 base and the J gene end by 5 bases; junction bases not matched to a gene: 10. The CDR3 has 17 residues.

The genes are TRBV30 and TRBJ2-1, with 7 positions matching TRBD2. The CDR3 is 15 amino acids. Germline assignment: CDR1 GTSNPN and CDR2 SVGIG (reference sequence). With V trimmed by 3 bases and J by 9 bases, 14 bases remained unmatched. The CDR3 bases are TGTGCCTGGAGACGGCGGGAGCCGGGGCAGAGTGAGCAGTTCTTC. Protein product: CAWRRREPGQSEQFF.

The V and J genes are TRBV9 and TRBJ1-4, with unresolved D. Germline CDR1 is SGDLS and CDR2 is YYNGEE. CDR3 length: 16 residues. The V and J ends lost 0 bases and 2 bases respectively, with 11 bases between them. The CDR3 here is CASSVGIGGTNEKLFF. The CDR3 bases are TGTGCCAGCAGCGTAGGTATTGGCGGGACTAATGAAAAACTGTTTTTT.

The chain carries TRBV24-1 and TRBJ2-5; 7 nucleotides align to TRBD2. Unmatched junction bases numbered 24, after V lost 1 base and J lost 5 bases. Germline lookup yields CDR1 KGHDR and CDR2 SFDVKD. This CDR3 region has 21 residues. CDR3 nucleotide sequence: TGTGCCACCAGTGATTTCCGTGGGTCGGGGGGACCCCCCATTCGTCCGGAGACCCAGTACTTC. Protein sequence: CATSDFRGSGGPPIRPETQYF.

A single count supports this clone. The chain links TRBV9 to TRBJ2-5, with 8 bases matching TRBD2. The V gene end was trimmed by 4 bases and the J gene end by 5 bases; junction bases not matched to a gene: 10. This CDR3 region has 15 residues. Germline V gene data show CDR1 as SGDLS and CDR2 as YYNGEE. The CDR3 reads CASSPGGGPGETQYF. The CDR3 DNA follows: TGTGCCAGCAGCCCCGGGGGGGGTCCGGGGGAGACCCAGTACTTC.

The CDR3, as DNA: TGTGCCTGGAGTGGGGTCAGGGCTGGTGAAAAACTGTTTTTT. Translating it yields CAWSGVRAGEKLFF. This chain connects TRBV30 to TRBJ1-4; a possible D gene is TRBD1 (5 bases). CDR1 is GTSNPN, CDR2 SVGIG, per germline (reference sequence). Trimming left V 1 base short and J 7 bases short, with 13 bases between. This CDR3 spans 14 amino acids.

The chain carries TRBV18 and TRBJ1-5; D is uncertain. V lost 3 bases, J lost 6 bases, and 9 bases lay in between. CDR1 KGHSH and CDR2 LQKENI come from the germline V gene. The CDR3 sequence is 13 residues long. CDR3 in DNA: TGTGCCAGCTCACCCAATCCCAGTCAGCCCCAGCATTTT. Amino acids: CASSPNPSQPQHF.

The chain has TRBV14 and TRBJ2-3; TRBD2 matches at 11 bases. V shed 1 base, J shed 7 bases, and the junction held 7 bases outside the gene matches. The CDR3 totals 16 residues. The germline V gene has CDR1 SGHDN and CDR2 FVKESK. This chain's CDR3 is CASSQVAGGPTNTQYF. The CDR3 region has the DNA TGTGCCAGCAGCCAAGTAGCGGGAGGGCCGACAAATACGCAGTATTTT.

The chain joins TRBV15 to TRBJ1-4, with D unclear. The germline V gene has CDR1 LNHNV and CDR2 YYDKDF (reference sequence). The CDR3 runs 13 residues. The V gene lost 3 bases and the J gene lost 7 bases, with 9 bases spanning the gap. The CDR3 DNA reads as TGTGCCACCAGCAGGGGCTTGGGTGAAAAACTGTTTTTT. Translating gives CATSRGLGEKLFF.

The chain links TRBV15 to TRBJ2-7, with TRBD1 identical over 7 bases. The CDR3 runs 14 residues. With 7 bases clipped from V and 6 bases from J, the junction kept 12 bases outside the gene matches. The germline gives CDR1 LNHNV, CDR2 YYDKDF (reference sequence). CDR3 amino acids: CATIGQAGSREQYV. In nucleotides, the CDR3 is TGTGCCACCATCGGACAGGCAGGGTCACGCGAGCAGTACGTC.

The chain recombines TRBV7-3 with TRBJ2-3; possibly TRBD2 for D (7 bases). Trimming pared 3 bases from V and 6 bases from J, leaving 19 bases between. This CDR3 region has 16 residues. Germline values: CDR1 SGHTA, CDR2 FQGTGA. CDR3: CASSFYGPGEGDTQYF. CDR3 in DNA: TGTGCCAGCAGCTTCTACGGGCCAGGGGAGGGGGATACGCAGTATTTT. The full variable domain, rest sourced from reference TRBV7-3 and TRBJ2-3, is GAGVSQTPSNKVTEKGKYVELRCDPISGHTALYWYRQSLGQGPEFLIYFQGTGAADDSGLPNDRFFAVRPEGSVSTLKIQRTERGDSAVYLCASSFYGPGEGDTQYFGPGTRLTVL.

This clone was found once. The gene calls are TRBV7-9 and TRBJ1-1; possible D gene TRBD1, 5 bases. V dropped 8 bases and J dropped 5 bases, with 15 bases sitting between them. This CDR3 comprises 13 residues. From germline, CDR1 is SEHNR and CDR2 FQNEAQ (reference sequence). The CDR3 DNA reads TGTGCCAGCGGGTATGGGGGGATGACTGAAGCTTTCTTT. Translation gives CASGYGGMTEAFF.